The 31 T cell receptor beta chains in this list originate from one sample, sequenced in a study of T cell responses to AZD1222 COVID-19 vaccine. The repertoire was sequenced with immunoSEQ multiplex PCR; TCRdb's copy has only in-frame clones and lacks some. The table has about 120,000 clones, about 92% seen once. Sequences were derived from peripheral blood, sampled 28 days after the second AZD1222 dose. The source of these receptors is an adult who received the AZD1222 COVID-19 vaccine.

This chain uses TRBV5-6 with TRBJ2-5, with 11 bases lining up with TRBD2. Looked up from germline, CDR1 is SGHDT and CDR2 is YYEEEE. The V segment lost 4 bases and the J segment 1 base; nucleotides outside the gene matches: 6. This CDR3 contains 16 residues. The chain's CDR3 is CASSLPTSGTQETQYF. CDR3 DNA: TGTGCCAGCAGCCTTCCGACTAGCGGGACCCAAGAGACCCAGTACTTC.

CDR3 nucleotide sequence: TGTGCCAGCAGCCCTCGGACGGGGGATGAAAAACTGTTTTTT. Translated, it gives CASSPRTGDEKLFF. The J gene is TRBJ1-4, the V gene TRBV7-9, with D possibly matching TRBD1 (5 bases). Germline CDR1 and CDR2: SEHNR and FQNEAQ (reference sequence). Trimming took 5 bases from V and 6 from J, leaving 13 bases between them. This CDR3 region has 14 residues.

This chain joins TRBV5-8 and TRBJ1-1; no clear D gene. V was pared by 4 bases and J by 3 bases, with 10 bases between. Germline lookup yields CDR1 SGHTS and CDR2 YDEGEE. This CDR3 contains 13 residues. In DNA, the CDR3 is TGTGCCAGCAGCCCTGTTGTTTACACTGAAGCTTTCTTT. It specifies CASSPVVYTEAFF.

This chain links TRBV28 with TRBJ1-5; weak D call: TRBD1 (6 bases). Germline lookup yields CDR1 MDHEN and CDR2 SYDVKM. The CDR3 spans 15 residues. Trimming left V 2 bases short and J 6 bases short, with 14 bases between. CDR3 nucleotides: TGTGCCAGCAGTTTAATAGTTTCAGGGGCTCAGCCCCAGCATTTT. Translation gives CASSLIVSGAQPQHF.

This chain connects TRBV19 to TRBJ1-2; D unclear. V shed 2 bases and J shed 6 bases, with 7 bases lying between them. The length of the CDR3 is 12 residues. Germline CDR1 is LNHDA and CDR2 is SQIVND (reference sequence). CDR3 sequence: CASSITRDGYTF. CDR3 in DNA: TGTGCCAGTAGTATAACCCGGGATGGCTACACCTTC. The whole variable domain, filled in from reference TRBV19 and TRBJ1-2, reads DGGITQSPKYLFRKEGQNVTLSCEQNLNHDAMYWYRQDPGQGLRLIYYSQIVNDFQKGDIAEGYSVSREKKESFPLTVTSAQKNPTAFYLCASSITRDGYTFGSGTRLTVV.

DNA of the CDR3: TGTGCCAGCAGCACGGGACAGGGTACAGAGACCCAGTACTTC. It specifies CASSTGQGTETQYF. The chain has TRBV11-2 and TRBJ2-5; 9 bases align to TRBD1. Per germline, CDR1 SGHAT and CDR2 FQNNGV. This CDR3 contains 14 residues. Unmatched junction bases numbered 5, after V lost 5 bases and J lost 4 bases.

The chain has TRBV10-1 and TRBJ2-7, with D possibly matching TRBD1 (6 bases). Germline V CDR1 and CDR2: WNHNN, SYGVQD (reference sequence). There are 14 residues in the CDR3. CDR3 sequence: CAEHGPQGSYEQYF. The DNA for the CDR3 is TGCGCAGAACACGGGCCGCAGGGGAGTTACGAGCAGTACTTC.

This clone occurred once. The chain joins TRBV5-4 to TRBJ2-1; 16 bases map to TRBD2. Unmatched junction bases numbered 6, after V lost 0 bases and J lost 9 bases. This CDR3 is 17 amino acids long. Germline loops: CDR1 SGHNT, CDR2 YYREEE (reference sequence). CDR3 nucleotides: TGTGCCAGCAGCTTGGTGGGACTAGCGGGGGGGCACGGTGAGCAGTTCTTC. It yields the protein CASSLVGLAGGHGEQFF.

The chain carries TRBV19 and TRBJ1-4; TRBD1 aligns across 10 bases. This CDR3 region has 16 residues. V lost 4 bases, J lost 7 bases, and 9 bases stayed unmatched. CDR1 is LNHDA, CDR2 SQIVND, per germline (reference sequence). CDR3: CASSTSTGTGVEKLFF. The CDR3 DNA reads TGTGCCAGTAGTACCTCCACCGGGACAGGGGTTGAAAAACTGTTTTTT.

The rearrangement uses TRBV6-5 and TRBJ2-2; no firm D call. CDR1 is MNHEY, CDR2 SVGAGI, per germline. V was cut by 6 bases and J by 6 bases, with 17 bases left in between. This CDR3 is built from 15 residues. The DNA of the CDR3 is TGTGCCAGCAGGTACCTCACCAGCATAGCCGGGGAGCTGTTTTTT. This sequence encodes CASRYLTSIAGELFF.

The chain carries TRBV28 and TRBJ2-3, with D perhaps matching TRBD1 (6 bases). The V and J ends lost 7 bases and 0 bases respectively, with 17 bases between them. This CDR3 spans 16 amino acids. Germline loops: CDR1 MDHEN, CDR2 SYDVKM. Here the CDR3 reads CASNSPGGSSTDTQYF. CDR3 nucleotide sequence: TGTGCCAGCAATTCTCCTGGGGGCAGTAGCACAGATACGCAGTATTTT.

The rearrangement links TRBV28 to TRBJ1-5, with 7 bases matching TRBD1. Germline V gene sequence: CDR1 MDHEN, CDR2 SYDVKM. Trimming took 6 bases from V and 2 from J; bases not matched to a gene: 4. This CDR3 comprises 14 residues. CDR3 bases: TGTGCCAGCAGGAGACAGGGCGGCAATCAGCCCCAGCATTTT. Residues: CASRRQGGNQPQHF.

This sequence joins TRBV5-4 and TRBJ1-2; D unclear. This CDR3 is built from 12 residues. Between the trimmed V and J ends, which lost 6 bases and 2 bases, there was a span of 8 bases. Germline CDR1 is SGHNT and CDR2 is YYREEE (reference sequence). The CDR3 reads CASTAGNYGYTF. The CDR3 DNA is TGTGCCAGCACGGCGGGGAACTATGGCTACACCTTC. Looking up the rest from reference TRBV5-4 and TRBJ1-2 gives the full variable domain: ETGVTQSPTHLIKTRGQQVTLRCSSQSGHNTVSWYQQALGQGPQFIFQYYREEENGRGNFPPRFSGLQFPNYSSELNVNALELDDSALYLCASTAGNYGYTFGSGTRLTVV.

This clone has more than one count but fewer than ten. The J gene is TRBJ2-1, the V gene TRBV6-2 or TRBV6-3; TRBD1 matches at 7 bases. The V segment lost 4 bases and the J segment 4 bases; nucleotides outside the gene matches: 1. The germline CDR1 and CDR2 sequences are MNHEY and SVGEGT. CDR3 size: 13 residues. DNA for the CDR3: TGTGCCAGCAGTTGGGACAGTTACAATGAGCAGTTCTTC. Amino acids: CASSWDSYNEQFF.

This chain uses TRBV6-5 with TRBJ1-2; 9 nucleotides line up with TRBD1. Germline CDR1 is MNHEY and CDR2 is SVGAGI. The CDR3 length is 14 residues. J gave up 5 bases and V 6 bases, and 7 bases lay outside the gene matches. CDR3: CASRTDRGMYGYTF. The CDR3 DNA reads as TGTGCCAGCAGGACGGACAGGGGAATGTATGGCTACACCTTC.

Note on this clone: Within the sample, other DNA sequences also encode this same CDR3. CDR3 sequence (DNA): TGCGCCAGCAGCCCTGGGACAGGAAATGAAAAACTGTTTTTT. Translation: CASSPGTGNEKLFF. This rearrangement joins TRBV5-1 to TRBJ1-4; 8 bases match TRBD1. The CDR3 has 14 amino acids. Looked up from germline, CDR1 is SGHRS and CDR2 is YFSETQ. V trimming: 4 bases; J trimming: 5 bases; junction bases outside the gene matches: 4.

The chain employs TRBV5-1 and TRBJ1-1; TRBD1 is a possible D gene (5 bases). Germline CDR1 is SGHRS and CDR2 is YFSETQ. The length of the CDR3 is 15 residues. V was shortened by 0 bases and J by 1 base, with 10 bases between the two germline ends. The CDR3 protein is CASSLASTENTEAFF. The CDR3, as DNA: TGCGCCAGCAGCTTGGCATCGACAGAGAACACTGAAGCTTTCTTT.

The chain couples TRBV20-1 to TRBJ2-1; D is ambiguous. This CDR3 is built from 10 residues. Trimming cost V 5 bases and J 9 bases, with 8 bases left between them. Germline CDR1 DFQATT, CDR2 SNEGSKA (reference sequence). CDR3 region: CSAQQGEQFF. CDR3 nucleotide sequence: TGCAGTGCTCAGCAAGGTGAGCAGTTCTTC.

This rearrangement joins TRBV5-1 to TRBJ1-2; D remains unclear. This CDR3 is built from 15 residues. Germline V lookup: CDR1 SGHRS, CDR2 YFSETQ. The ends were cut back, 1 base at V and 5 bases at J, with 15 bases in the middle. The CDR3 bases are TGCGCCAGCAGCTTGTTTTGGGGAACTGAATATGGCTACACCTTC. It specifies CASSLFWGTEYGYTF.

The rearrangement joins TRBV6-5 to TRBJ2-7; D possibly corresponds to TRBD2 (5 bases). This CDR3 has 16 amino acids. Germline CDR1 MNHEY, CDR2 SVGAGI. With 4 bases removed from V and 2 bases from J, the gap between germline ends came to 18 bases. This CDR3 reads CASSSPPDSPPYEQYF. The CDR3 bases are TGTGCCAGCAGTTCCCCCCCGGACTCCCCCCCCTACGAGCAGTACTTC.

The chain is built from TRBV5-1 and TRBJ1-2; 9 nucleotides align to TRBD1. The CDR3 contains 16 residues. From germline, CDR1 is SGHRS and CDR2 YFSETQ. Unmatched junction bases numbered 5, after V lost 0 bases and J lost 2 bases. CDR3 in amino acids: CASSLGTGTGNYGYTF. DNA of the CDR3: TGCGCCAGCAGCTTGGGCACCGGGACAGGGAACTATGGCTACACCTTC.

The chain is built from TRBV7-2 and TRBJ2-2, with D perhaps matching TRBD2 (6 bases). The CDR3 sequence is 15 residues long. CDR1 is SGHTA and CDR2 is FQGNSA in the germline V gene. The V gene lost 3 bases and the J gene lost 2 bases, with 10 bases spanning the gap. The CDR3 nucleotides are TGTGCCAGCAGCTTCGGAGGGTCTAACACCGGGGAGCTGTTTTTT. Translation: CASSFGGSNTGELFF.

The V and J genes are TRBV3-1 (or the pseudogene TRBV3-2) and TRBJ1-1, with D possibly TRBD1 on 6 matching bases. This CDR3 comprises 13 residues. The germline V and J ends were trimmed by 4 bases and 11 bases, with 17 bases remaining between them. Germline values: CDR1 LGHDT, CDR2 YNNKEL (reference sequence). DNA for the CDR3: TGTGCCAGCAGCCCTCCAGGGGCCCCTCGGGCTTTCTTT. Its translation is CASSPPGAPRAFF.

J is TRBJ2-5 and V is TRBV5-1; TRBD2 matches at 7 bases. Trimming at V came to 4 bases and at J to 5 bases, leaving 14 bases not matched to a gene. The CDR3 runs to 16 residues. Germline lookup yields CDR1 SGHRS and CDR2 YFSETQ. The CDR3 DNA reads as TGCGCCAGCAGCCCCCCGCGGACCGATAGCGGGGAGACCCAGTACTTC. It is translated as CASSPPRTDSGETQYF.

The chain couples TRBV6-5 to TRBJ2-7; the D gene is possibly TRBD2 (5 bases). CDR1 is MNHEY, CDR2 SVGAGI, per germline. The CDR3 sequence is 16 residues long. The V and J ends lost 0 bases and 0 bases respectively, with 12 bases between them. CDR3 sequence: CASSYSWTGSSYEQYF. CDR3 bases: TGTGCCAGCAGTTACTCATGGACGGGGAGCTCCTACGAGCAGTACTTC.

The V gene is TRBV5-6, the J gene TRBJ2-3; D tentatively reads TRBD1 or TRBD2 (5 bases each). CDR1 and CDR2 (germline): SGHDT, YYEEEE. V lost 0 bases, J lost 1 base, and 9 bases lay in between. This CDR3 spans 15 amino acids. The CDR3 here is CASSLVGAGTDTQYF. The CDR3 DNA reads TGTGCCAGCAGCTTGGTCGGGGCCGGCACAGATACGCAGTATTTT.

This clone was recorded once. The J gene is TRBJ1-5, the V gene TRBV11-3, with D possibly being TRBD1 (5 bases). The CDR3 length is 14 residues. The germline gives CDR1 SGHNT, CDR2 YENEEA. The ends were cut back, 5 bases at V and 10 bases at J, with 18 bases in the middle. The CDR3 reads CASSLGGGILPQHF. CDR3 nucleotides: TGTGCCAGCAGCCTCGGGGGGGGGATACTTCCCCAGCATTTT. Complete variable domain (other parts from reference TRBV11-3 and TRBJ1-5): EAGVVQSPRYKIIEKKQPVAFWCNPISGHNTLYWYLQNLGQGPELLIRYENEEAVDDSQLPKDRFSAERLKGVDSTLKIQPAELGDSAVYLCASSLGGGILPQHFGDGTRLSIL.

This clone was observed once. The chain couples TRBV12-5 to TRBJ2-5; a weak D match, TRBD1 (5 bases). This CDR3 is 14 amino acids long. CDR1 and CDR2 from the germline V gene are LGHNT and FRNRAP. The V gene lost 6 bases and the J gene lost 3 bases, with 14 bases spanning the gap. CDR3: CASGPGLSEETQYF. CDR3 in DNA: TGTGCTAGTGGACCAGGGTTATCCGAAGAGACCCAGTACTTC. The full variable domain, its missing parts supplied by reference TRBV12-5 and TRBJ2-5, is DARVTQTPRHKVTEMGQEVTMRCQPILGHNTVFWYRQTMMQGLELLAYFRNRAPLDDSGMPKDRFSAEMPDATLATLKIQPSEPRDSAVYFCASGPGLSEETQYFGPGTRLLVL.

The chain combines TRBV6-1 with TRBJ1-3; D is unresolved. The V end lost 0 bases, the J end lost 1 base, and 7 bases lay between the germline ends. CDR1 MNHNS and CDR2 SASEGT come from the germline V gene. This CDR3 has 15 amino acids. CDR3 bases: TGTGCCAGCAGTGAAGCTGGGCGGTCTGGAAACACCATATATTTT. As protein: CASSEAGRSGNTIYF.

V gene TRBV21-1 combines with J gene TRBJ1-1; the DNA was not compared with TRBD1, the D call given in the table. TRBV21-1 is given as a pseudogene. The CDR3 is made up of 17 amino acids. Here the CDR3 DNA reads TGTGCCAGCAGCAACGGGACAGCGAACTTCATGAACACTGAAGCTTTCTTT. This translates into CASSNGTANFMNTEAFF.

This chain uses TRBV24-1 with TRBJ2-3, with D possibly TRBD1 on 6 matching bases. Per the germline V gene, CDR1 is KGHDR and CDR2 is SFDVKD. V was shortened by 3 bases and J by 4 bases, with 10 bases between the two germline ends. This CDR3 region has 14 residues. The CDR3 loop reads CATSDPRTADTQYF. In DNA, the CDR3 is TGTGCCACCAGTGATCCCCGGACAGCAGATACGCAGTATTTT.